The source of this T cell receptor beta chain is a study of T cell changes during pregnancy in multiple sclerosis. This CDR3 has 18 amino acids. Trimming took 4 bases from V and 3 from J; bases not matched to a gene: 7. Germline values: CDR1 SGHDT, CDR2 YYEEEE. Clones were sequenced by immunoSEQ multiplex PCR, and TCRdb holds only the in-frame ones, with some missing. This table has 55,000 to 85,000 clones, about 92% appearing once. This sequence was found in a female donor with multiple sclerosis, enrolled in a pregnancy study. The rearrangement joins TRBV5-6 to TRBJ2-1, with 16 positions matching TRBD2. The sequencing here drew on peripheral blood, taken after pregnancy. CDR3: CASSPGLAGGAVYNEQFF. The CDR3 nucleotides read TGTGCCAGCAGCCCGGGACTAGCGGGAGGGGCGGTCTACAATGAGCAGTTCTTC.